In its sample, the clone carrying this TCR beta chain was seen a few times. Its antigen is currently unknown. Per the germline V gene, CDR1 is ENHRY and CDR2 is SYGVKD. V lost 4 bases, J lost 3 bases, and 13 bases lay in between. There are 14 residues in the CDR3. Sorting of CD4+ naive, central memory, regulatory and stem cell-like memory cells was performed via CD45RO/CCR7/CD25/CD127/CD95/CD27. This record comes from a study of beta chain features in type 1 diabetes. Study information: Age, gender and cell yields were alike across patients and healthy donors. Whole-study results and caveats: cDNA-based sequencing might over-represent cells highly expressing TCR. TCRB CDR3s from Type 1 diabetes patients were moderately but significantly shorter in all four CD4+ subsets.

Expressed TCRB transcripts were sequenced after all isolated RNA was converted to cDNA. Some clones are missing from TCRdb's copy, which holds only in-frame ones; the method was immunoSEQ multiplex PCR. Counted here are 680,000 or so clones, around 15% occurring once; the ten biggest clones make up 0.02% to 0.025%. The chain couples TRBV10-3 to TRBJ2-7; D perhaps matches TRBD1 (6 bases). This receptor was taken from a man between 18 and 29 years old with type 1 diabetes. Sample: naive CD4+ T cells from blood. The CDR3 here is CAISVGMDSYEQYF. In DNA, the CDR3 is TGTGCCATCAGTGTTGGTATGGACAGCTACGAGCAGTACTTC.